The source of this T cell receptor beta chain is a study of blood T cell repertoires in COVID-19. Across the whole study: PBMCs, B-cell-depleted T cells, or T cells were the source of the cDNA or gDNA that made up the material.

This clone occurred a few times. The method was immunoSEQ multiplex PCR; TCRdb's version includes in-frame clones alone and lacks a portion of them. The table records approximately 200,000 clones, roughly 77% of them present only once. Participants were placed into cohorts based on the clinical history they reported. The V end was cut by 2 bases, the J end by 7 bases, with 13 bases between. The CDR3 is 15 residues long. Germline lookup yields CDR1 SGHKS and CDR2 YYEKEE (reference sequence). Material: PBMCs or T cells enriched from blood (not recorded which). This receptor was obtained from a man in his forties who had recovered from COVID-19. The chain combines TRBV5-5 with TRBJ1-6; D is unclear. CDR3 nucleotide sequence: TGTGCCAGCAGCTTTCAGACATTAGAGAATTCACCCCTCCACTTT. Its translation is CASSFQTLENSPLHF.